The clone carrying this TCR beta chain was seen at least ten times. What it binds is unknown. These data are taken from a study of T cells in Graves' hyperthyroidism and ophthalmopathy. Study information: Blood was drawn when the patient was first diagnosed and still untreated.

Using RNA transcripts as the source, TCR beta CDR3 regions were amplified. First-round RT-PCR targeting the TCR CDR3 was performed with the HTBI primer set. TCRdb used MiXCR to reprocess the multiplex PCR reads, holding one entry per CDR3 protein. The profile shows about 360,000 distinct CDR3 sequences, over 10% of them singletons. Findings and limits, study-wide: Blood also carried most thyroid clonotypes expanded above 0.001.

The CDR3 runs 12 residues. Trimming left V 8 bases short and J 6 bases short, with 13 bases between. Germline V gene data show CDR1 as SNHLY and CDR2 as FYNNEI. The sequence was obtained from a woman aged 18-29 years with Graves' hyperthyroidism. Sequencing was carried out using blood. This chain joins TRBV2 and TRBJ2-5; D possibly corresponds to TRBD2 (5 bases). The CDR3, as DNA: TGTGCCAGCGAGGAGGACGGGAAGACCCAGTACTTC. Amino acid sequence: CASEEDGKTQYF.